This entry is about one T cell receptor beta chain. TCRdb keeps only in-frame clones here, not all; method: immunoSEQ multiplex PCR. Among a few million clones, around nine tenths were seen once, and the ten largest hold around 0.14%. The data were taken from a study of shared clonotypes between healthy human individuals. On the study more broadly: Per-donor plates numbered three CD4 naive, three CD4 memory, two CD8 naive and one CD8 memory.

This receptor was identified in a man between 18 and 29 years old in good health. The sequenced sample consisted of naive CD4+ T cells sorted from blood. Subset noted: CD45RA+ positively selected.

CDR3 sequence (DNA): TGCAGCATCAGGCAGGGTTTCGGTCAGCCCCAGCATTTT. Translating it yields CSIRQGFGQPQHF. The rearrangement uses TRBV29-1 and TRBJ1-5, with D possibly TRBD1 on 5 matching bases. The V end was cut by 8 bases, the J end by 6 bases, with 17 bases between. This CDR3 is built from 13 residues. Germline CDR1 reads SQVTM; CDR2 reads ANQGSEA.